Following are 21 T cell receptor beta chains from one sample sequenced in a study of blood T cell repertoires in COVID-19 (dated by TCRdb to about 2020). The method was the immunoSEQ multiplex PCR assay. Here the immuneACCESS table is served through TCRdb, limited to in-frame sequences with V and J called. Missing clones are a known gap in these copies; in checked studies unresolved V genes cover under half, and the rest lacks a known reason. Counted in this sample were 170,000 or so clones; about 78% of them appeared once. The biggest ten clones account for around 15% of the sample. The sample was PBMCs or T cells enriched from blood (not recorded which). All receptors derive from a woman in her fifties or sixties who had recovered from COVID-19.

The sample holds a few counts of this clone. The chain combines TRBV27 with TRBJ2-7, with 7 bases lining up with TRBD2. This CDR3 contains 15 residues. Germline CDR1 MNHEY, CDR2 SMNVEV (reference sequence). The V and J ends lost 4 bases and 5 bases, in that order; junction bases with no gene match: 11. The CDR3: CASSYGLAGVNEQYF. The CDR3 nucleotides read TGTGCCAGCAGTTATGGTTTGGCGGGAGTTAACGAGCAGTACTTC.

The rearrangement joins TRBV11-2 to TRBJ1-1; 10 bases are a match to TRBD1. With 4 bases clipped from V and 8 bases from J, the junction kept 4 bases outside the gene matches. CDR1 and CDR2 from the germline V gene are SGHAT and FQNNGV. The CDR3 is 13 amino acids. The CDR3 reads CASSSRTGGEAFF. In DNA form, the CDR3 reads TGTGCCAGCAGCTCTCGGACAGGGGGGGAAGCTTTCTTT.

The chain carries TRBV7-3 and TRBJ2-1; 8 bases map to TRBD2. CDR1 is SGHTA and CDR2 is FQGTGA in the germline V gene. Unmatched junction bases numbered 9, after V lost 2 bases and J lost 6 bases. The CDR3 length is 16 residues. The chain's CDR3 is CASSLEGTSRSNEQFF. DNA for the CDR3: TGTGCCAGCAGCTTAGAGGGGACTAGTCGAAGCAATGAGCAGTTCTTC.

This clone was seen a few times. The CDR3 is CASSSSGRGNEQFF. The DNA of the CDR3 is TGTGCCAGCAGTTCCAGCGGGAGAGGCAATGAGCAGTTCTTC. The V and J genes are TRBV6-2 or TRBV6-3 and TRBJ2-1; TRBD2 aligns across 8 bases. V shed 4 bases and J 6 bases; nucleotides not matched to a gene: 5. Per the germline V gene, CDR1 is MNHEY and CDR2 is SVGEGT. The CDR3 contains 14 residues.

The J gene is TRBJ1-3, the V gene TRBV5-6; 7 bases agree with TRBD1. J was trimmed by 4 bases and V by 2 bases; bases with no gene match: 9. Germline CDR1 reads SGHDT; CDR2 reads YYEEEE. There are 16 residues in the CDR3. The DNA for the CDR3 is TGTGCCAGCAGCTTTGGGACAGCAACTGAAGGAAACACCATATATTTT. It is translated as CASSFGTATEGNTIYF. The entire variable domain, with the rest obtained from reference TRBV5-6 and TRBJ1-3, is as follows: DAGVTQSPTHLIKTRGQQVTLRCSPKSGHDTVSWYQQALGQGPQFIFQYYEEEERQRGNFPDRFSGHQFPNYSSELNVNALLLGDSALYLCASSFGTATEGNTIYFGEGSWLTVV.

As for this clone: Germline and junction disagree at one end, which may indicate a read error. V gene TRBV6-1 combines with J gene TRBJ1-2, with TRBD1 as a possible D gene (5 bases). CDR1 and CDR2 from the germline V gene are MNHNS and SASEGT. This CDR3 contains 16 residues. This chain's CDR3 is CASSQASAGFHYGYTF. The CDR3 DNA is TGTGCCAGCAGTCAAGCCTCGGCAGGGTTCCACTATGGCTACACCTTC.

This clone was found a few times. The chain couples TRBV28 to TRBJ2-1, with D unclear. Trimming took off 6 bases at V and 6 bases at J, with 6 bases between the two ends. Per germline, CDR1 MDHEN and CDR2 SYDVKM. There are 11 residues in the CDR3. The CDR3 here is CASSPRNEQFF. The CDR3 DNA reads as TGTGCCAGCAGCCCGCGCAATGAGCAGTTCTTC.

The rearrangement uses TRBV28 and TRBJ2-2; D might be TRBD1 (5 bases). The germline V gene encodes CDR1 MDHEN and CDR2 SYDVKM. Trimming took off 2 bases at V and 6 bases at J, with 10 bases between the two ends. The CDR3 runs 14 residues. The CDR3 coding sequence is TGTGCCAGCAGTTTAAGGGGTCCCCCCGGGGAGCTGTTTTTT. Its protein product is CASSLRGPPGELFF.

The chain employs TRBV5-1 and TRBJ2-1; 12 nucleotides match TRBD2. After removal of 9 bases from V and 3 bases from J, the junction contained 7 bases not matched to a gene. This CDR3 has 15 amino acids. Germline CDR1 reads SGHRS; CDR2 reads YFSETQ. The CDR3 bases are TGCGCCACCCGACTAGCGGGAGAAGTCTACAATGAGCAGTTCTTC. It specifies CATRLAGEVYNEQFF.

The gene calls are TRBV3-1 (or the pseudogene TRBV3-2) and TRBJ2-1, with D possibly matching TRBD2 (6 bases). This CDR3 comprises 14 residues. The V end was cut by 4 bases, the J end by 5 bases, with 12 bases between. Germline-derived CDR1 and CDR2 are LGHDT and YNNKEL (reference sequence). The CDR3 coding sequence is TGTGCCAGCAGCCGGAGGGAGTCCAACAATGAGCAGTTCTTC. The encoded protein is CASSRRESNNEQFF.

The V call is TRBV27, the J call TRBJ1-2; TRBD1 aligns across 8 bases. This CDR3 comprises 18 residues. Germline CDR1 is MNHEY and CDR2 is SMNVEV (reference sequence). V shed 6 bases, J shed 4 bases, and the junction held 19 bases outside the gene matches. CDR3 sequence: CASRDSDRGALSIYGYTF. CDR3 sequence (DNA): TGTGCCAGCAGGGACAGTGACAGGGGCGCACTCTCTATCTATGGCTACACCTTC.

Written as DNA, the CDR3 is TGTGCCAGCAGCTTGGACAGGGTAAATGAAAAACTGTTTTTT. It is translated as CASSLDRVNEKLFF. The V and J genes are TRBV5-4 and TRBJ1-4; perhaps TRBD1 as D (6 bases). The CDR3 runs to 14 residues. Germline V lookup: CDR1 SGHNT, CDR2 YYREEE (reference sequence). V lost 0 bases to trimming and J lost 5 bases, with 8 bases between them.

V usage is TRBV5-4 and J usage is TRBJ2-7; 9 nucleotides match TRBD2. The CDR3 runs 15 residues. The J segment lost 5 bases and the V segment lost 0 bases, leaving 6 bases of the junction unmatched. Germline V CDR1 and CDR2: SGHNT, YYREEE (reference sequence). This CDR3 reads CASSLGLAGLDEQYF. The CDR3 region has the DNA TGTGCCAGCAGCTTGGGGCTAGCGGGACTAGACGAGCAGTACTTC.

The chain couples TRBV30 to TRBJ1-1; a weak D match, TRBD1 (5 bases). This CDR3 contains 13 residues. Germline CDR1 GTSNPN, CDR2 SVGIG (reference sequence). Trimming took off 1 base at V and 6 bases at J, with 12 bases between the two ends. This CDR3 reads CAWSEGKAAEAFF. The CDR3 DNA reads TGTGCCTGGAGTGAGGGGAAAGCCGCTGAAGCTTTCTTT.

V and J are TRBV5-1 and TRBJ1-5; no firm D call. V lost 0 bases and J 4 bases, leaving 14 bases between the germline ends. The CDR3 covers 16 residues. The germline gives CDR1 SGHRS, CDR2 YFSETQ. In DNA, the CDR3 is TGCGCCAGCAGCTTGGCCCCGCGCAACCAAAATCAGCCCCAGCATTTT. This translates into CASSLAPRNQNQPQHF.

This rearrangement joins TRBV25-1 to TRBJ1-4, with a tentative D call TRBD1 (5 bases). V was shortened by 1 base and J by 7 bases, with 10 bases between the two germline ends. CDR3 size: 14 residues. In germline, CDR1 is MGHDK, CDR2 SYGVNS. The CDR3 region has the DNA TGTGCCAGCAGTGAATCAGGGCCCAGTGAAAAACTGTTTTTT. It is translated as CASSESGPSEKLFF.

The rearrangement uses TRBV18 and TRBJ2-3; 7 positions agree with TRBD1. The CDR3 is made up of 16 amino acids. CDR1 and CDR2 from the germline V gene are KGHSH and LQKENI. The junction had 3 bases not matched to a gene; V was cut back by 0 bases and J by 0 bases. Here the CDR3 reads CASSPPGQTSTDTQYF. The DNA for the CDR3 is TGTGCCAGCTCACCACCGGGACAGACTAGCACAGATACGCAGTATTTT.

The chain combines TRBV12-5 with TRBJ1-2; maybe TRBD1 (6 bases). The CDR3 runs to 14 residues. The ends were cut back, 1 base at V and 4 bases at J, with 10 bases in the middle. CDR1 and CDR2 (germline): LGHNT, FRNRAP. The CDR3 DNA sequence: TGTGCTAGTGGTTTGGCGTGGGGGCCCTATGGCTACACCTTC. It specifies CASGLAWGPYGYTF. Based on the CDR3 plus reference TRBV12-5 and TRBJ1-2, the full variable domain is DARVTQTPRHKVTEMGQEVTMRCQPILGHNTVFWYRQTMMQGLELLAYFRNRAPLDDSGMPKDRFSAEMPDATLATLKIQPSEPRDSAVYFCASGLAWGPYGYTFGSGTRLTVV.

This clone was recorded once. V gene TRBV5-5 combines with J gene TRBJ2-5; D is possibly TRBD1 (5 bases). The CDR3 loop spans 16 amino acids. Trimming removed 0 bases from V and 1 base from J, with 13 bases in between. The V gene's germline CDR1 is SGHKS and CDR2 YYEKEE (reference sequence). The CDR3 DNA follows: TGTGCCAGCAGCTTGGATATTGCCCAGGGCCAAGAGACCCAGTACTTC. Amino acids: CASSLDIAQGQETQYF. The variable domain in full, completed from reference TRBV5-5 and TRBJ2-5, reads DAGVTQSPTHLIKTRGQQVTLRCSPISGHKSVSWYQQVLGQGPQFIFQYYEKEERGRGNFPDRFSARQFPNYSSELNVNALLLGDSALYLCASSLDIAQGQETQYFGPGTRLLVL.

CDR3 loop: CASSEAGTVSEAFF. The CDR3 region has the DNA TGTGCCAGCAGTGAAGCGGGGACAGTCTCTGAAGCTTTCTTT. The chain carries TRBV6-1 and TRBJ1-1, with 7 bases identical to TRBD1. V lost 0 bases to trimming and J lost 6 bases; unmatched junction nucleotides: 4. The CDR3 has 14 amino acids. Germline V gene lookup returns CDR1 MNHNS and CDR2 SASEGT.

This chain joins TRBV7-2 and TRBJ2-3; D not certain. The CDR3 spans 14 residues. The germline V gene has CDR1 SGHTA and CDR2 FQGNSA. The ends were cut back, 5 bases at V and 6 bases at J, with 15 bases in the middle. The CDR3: CASSPRGAADTQYF. CDR3 bases: TGTGCCAGCAGCCCCCGTGGAGCAGCCGATACGCAGTATTTT.